This T cell receptor (beta chain) originates from a study of technical replicates of blood from a few donors. This clone was seen a single time. This CDR3 is built from 18 residues. Sequenced by immunoSEQ multiplex PCR; TCRdb stores in-frame clones only, minus some. The table records some 62,000 clones, around 87% of them present only once. Sequences were obtained from PBMCs. The origin of this receptor is a human donor in good health. Some clones in this sample may be carry-over from other donors' samples. The chain uses TRBV21-1 and TRBJ1-5; TRBD1 was called by the table and not checked on the DNA. TRBV21-1 is described as a pseudogene. In DNA form, the CDR3 reads TGTGCCAGCAGCAAAGGCAGCCCTGGAGGGGGCGGCAATCAGCCCCAGCATTTT. Residues: CASSKGSPGGGGNQPQHF.